This T cell receptor (beta chain) was observed in a study of blood T cell repertoires in COVID-19. On the study more broadly: The United States, Italy and Spain provided the acute and convalescent COVID-19 samples.

Trimming removed 3 bases at V and 4 bases at J, with 11 bases between. The CDR3 length is 14 residues. Per germline, CDR1 SGHRS and CDR2 YFSETQ. Original handling: Amplification of reference gene primers was used by the study to estimate nucleated cell counts. TCRdb's table, derived via immunoSEQ multiplex PCR, lists solely in-frame clones and lacks some. Clonal size and the V and J genes are those of that table, whereas D and trimming came from the DNA. Of a few hundred thousand clones listed, approximately 88% are singletons. The chain has TRBV5-1 and TRBJ2-1; D call uncertain. This sequence was found in a woman aged 30 to 39 who had recovered from COVID-19. Material: peripheral blood. As DNA, the CDR3 is TGCGCCAGCAGCTACATCGGAGCTTACAATGAGCAGTTCTTC. Encoded protein: CASSYIGAYNEQFF. Based on the CDR3 plus reference TRBV5-1 and TRBJ2-1, the full variable domain is KAGVTQTPRYLIKTRGQQVTLSCSPISGHRSVSWYQQTPGQGLQFLFEYFSETQRNKGNFPGRFSGRQFSNSRSEMNVSTLELGDSALYLCASSYIGAYNEQFFGPGTRLTVL.